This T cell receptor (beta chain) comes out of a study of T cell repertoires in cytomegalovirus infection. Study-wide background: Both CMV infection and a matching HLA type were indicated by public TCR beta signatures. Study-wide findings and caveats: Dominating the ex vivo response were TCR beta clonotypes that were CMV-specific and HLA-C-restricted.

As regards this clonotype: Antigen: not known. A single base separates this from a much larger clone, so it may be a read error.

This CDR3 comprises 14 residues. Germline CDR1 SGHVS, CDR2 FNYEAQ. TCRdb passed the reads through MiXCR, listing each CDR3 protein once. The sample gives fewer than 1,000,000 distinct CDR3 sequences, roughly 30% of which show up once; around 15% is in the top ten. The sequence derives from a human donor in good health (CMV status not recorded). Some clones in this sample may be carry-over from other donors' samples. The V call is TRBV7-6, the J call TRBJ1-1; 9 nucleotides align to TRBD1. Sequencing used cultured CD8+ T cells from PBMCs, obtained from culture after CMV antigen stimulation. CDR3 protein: CVSSFGQGRTEAFF. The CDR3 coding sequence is TGTGTCAGCAGCTTCGGACAGGGGAGGACTGAAGCTTTCTTT.